The clone carrying this TCR beta chain was recorded only once. Per the original data handling: Estimation of nucleated cell counts relied on the amplification of reference gene primers. Measured with immunoSEQ multiplex PCR; TCRdb has only the in-frame clones, and not every one. V and J calls and clone size follow that table, whereas D and trimming were derived from the DNA. Seen here are 350,000 to 450,000 clones, 80% to 90% observed once, and the top ten hold approximately 1.9%. These data come from a study of blood T cell repertoires in COVID-19. Study-wide background: Samples of COVID-19 (acute and convalescent) were obtained from the United States, Italy and Spain.

Trimming pared 3 bases from V and 0 bases from J, leaving 7 bases between. CDR1 and CDR2 (germline): SGHKS, YYEKEE (reference sequence). CDR3 size: 14 residues. Across roughly 25 US areas, participants ranged in age from about 18 to 89 years. Participants' own reports of clinical history determined their cohort assignment. Sequences were obtained from PBMCs or T cells enriched from blood (not recorded which). The clonotype originates from a middle-aged man in a cohort exposed to, infected with or recovered from COVID-19 (not recorded which). The chain has TRBV5-5 and TRBJ1-5; weak D call: TRBD1 (5 bases). CDR3 in amino acids: CASSWGVSNQPQHF. The CDR3, as DNA: TGTGCCAGCAGCTGGGGGGTTAGCAATCAGCCCCAGCATTTT. The full variable domain, completed using reference TRBV5-5 and TRBJ1-5, is DAGVTQSPTHLIKTRGQQVTLRCSPISGHKSVSWYQQVLGQGPQFIFQYYEKEERGRGNFPDRFSARQFPNYSSELNVNALLLGDSALYLCASSWGVSNQPQHFGDGTRLSIL.